The 21 T cell receptor beta chains presented below share a single source sample, sequenced in a study of STAT5B mutations in CD4+ large granular lymphocyte leukemia. TCRdb's copy holds only in-frame clones and misses some; the assay was immunoSEQ multiplex PCR. The profile shows about 32,000 clones, around four fifths of them singletons. The sequencing sample was made of CD4+ T cells from blood buffy coats. The origin of the receptors is a human donor in good health.

This clone was seen more than once but under ten times. J is TRBJ2-7 and V is TRBV6-1; 8 nucleotides align to TRBD2. CDR1 is MNHNS and CDR2 is SASEGT in the germline V gene. The CDR3 covers 14 residues. The V gene end was trimmed by 8 bases and the J gene end by 4 bases; junction bases not matched to a gene: 10. CDR3 nucleotides: TGTGCCAGCGAGCGGGAGTTAATCGGGTACGAGCAGTACTTC. Encoded protein: CASERELIGYEQYF.

The count of this clone is one. The chain carries TRBV27 and TRBJ2-4; 11 bases fit TRBD2. The germline V gene encodes CDR1 MNHEY and CDR2 SMNVEV (reference sequence). This CDR3 comprises 16 residues. J gave up 1 base and V 8 bases, and 7 bases lay outside the gene matches. CDR3 nucleotides: TGTGCCAGCCGGTCGCGACTAGCGGGGGCCAAAAACATTCAGTACTTC. Residues: CASRSRLAGAKNIQYF.

This clone turned up a few times. The chain has TRBV2 and TRBJ2-7, with D perhaps matching TRBD1 (6 bases). Between the trimmed V and J ends, which lost 6 bases and 3 bases, there was a span of 15 bases. This CDR3 spans 14 amino acids. Germline V gene data show CDR1 as SNHLY and CDR2 as FYNNEI. The CDR3 protein is CASRPGQLGYEQYF. CDR3 sequence (DNA): TGTGCCAGCAGACCTGGACAGTTAGGCTACGAGCAGTACTTC.

This rearrangement joins TRBV7-9 to TRBJ2-7, with TRBD1 matching over 10 bases. This CDR3 comprises 13 residues. Germline V gene lookup returns CDR1 SEHNR and CDR2 FQNEAQ (reference sequence). The J segment lost 5 bases and the V segment lost 3 bases, leaving 1 base of the junction unmatched. CDR3: CASSFGTGDEQYF. The CDR3 coding sequence is TGTGCCAGCAGCTTCGGGACAGGGGACGAGCAGTACTTC.

V gene TRBV7-6 combines with J gene TRBJ2-1; D is ambiguous. CDR1 and CDR2 (germline): SGHVS, FNYEAQ. Trimming removed 5 bases from V and 5 bases from J, with 10 bases in between. The CDR3 covers 13 residues. The CDR3 sequence: CASSRDGDNEQFF. In DNA form, the CDR3 reads TGTGCCAGCAGCCGCGATGGAGACAATGAGCAGTTCTTC.

This chain links TRBV7-3 with TRBJ2-5, with 7 bases aligning to TRBD1. The DNA end lines up better with TRBJ2-7; the J call may be wrong. The CDR3 has 13 amino acids. Germline CDR1 is SGHTA and CDR2 is FQGTGA. The CDR3 loop is CASSRGQQFEQYF. The CDR3 nucleotides are TGTGCCAGCAGCCGGGGACAGCAGTTCGAGCAGTACTTC.

Here the CDR3 DNA reads TGTGCCAGCCGTCCTTTAGGCGGGAGCAACACCGGGGAGCTGTTTTTT. It yields the protein CASRPLGGSNTGELFF. The chain couples TRBV9 to TRBJ2-2, with 7 bases lining up with TRBD2. The V and J ends lost 7 bases and 2 bases, in that order; junction bases with no gene match: 11. The CDR3 is 16 amino acids. Germline V lookup: CDR1 SGDLS, CDR2 YYNGEE.

This sequence joins TRBV15 and TRBJ2-7, with a tentative D call TRBD2 (5 bases). Trimming removed 0 bases from V and 1 base from J, with 7 bases in between. CDR1 is LNHNV, CDR2 YYDKDF, per germline (reference sequence). The CDR3 totals 14 residues. CDR3 DNA: TGTGCCACCAGCAGAGATTGGGAGTCCTACGAGCAGTACTTC. Translation gives CATSRDWESYEQYF.

The chain carries TRBV5-1 and TRBJ2-5, with a weak D call TRBD2 (5 bases). Germline lookup yields CDR1 SGHRS and CDR2 YFSETQ. V lost 5 bases and J lost 2, with 19 bases in between. The CDR3 totals 16 residues. The CDR3 region has the DNA TGCGCCAGCAGGCCTTTATGGAGGAGCATTCAAGAGACCCAGTACTTC. Protein product: CASRPLWRSIQETQYF.

The genes are TRBV7-9 and TRBJ2-7; D gene uncertain. The V end was cut by 2 bases, the J end by 2 bases, with 16 bases between. Germline V CDR1 and CDR2: SEHNR, FQNEAQ (reference sequence). This CDR3 contains 16 residues. The CDR3 DNA reads TGTGCCAGCAGCTTATCCGTCGCGGCCTCTACCTACGAGCAGTACTTC. Amino acid sequence: CASSLSVAASTYEQYF.

The genes are TRBV29-1 and TRBJ2-4; D gene unclear. The CDR3 length is 16 residues. CDR1 is SQVTM, CDR2 ANQGSEA, per germline. V shed 6 bases and J shed 0 bases, with 18 bases lying between them. CDR3 nucleotide sequence: TGCAGCGTGACAAGCCCGAGACAACTAGCCAAAAACATTCAGTACTTC. Its protein product is CSVTSPRQLAKNIQYF.

The rearrangement joins TRBV7-9 to TRBJ2-1; the match to TRBD1 covers 9 bases. Germline lookup yields CDR1 SEHNR and CDR2 FQNEAQ (reference sequence). This CDR3 is 17 amino acids long. J lost 9 bases, V lost 3 bases, and 15 bases had no gene match. In DNA form, the CDR3 reads TGTGCCAGCAGCTTTACCCCCGGGACAGGGCCGAGCGGTGAGCAGTTCTTC. Its protein product is CASSFTPGTGPSGEQFF.

The rearrangement links TRBV5-1 to TRBJ2-3; TRBD2 aligns across 12 bases. V lost 5 bases to trimming and J lost 0 bases; unmatched junction nucleotides: 1. Germline-derived CDR1 and CDR2 are SGHRS and YFSETQ. CDR3 length: 15 residues. CDR3 sequence: CASSLAGGSTDTQYF. For the CDR3, the DNA is TGCGCCAGCAGTCTAGCGGGAGGGAGCACAGATACGCAGTATTTT.

The chain combines TRBV29-1 with TRBJ1-4; 7 nucleotides match TRBD1. Germline CDR1 is SQVTM and CDR2 is ANQGSEA. After removal of 7 bases from V and 6 bases from J, the junction contained 8 bases not matched to a gene. The CDR3 is made up of 13 amino acids. The CDR3: CSATGTDYEKLFF. The CDR3 nucleotides read TGCAGCGCAACCGGGACAGATTATGAAAAACTGTTTTTT.

The J gene is TRBJ1-4, the V gene TRBV4-3; possibly TRBD1 for D (6 bases). The V end lost 5 bases, the J end lost 7 bases, and 20 bases lay between the germline ends. The CDR3 spans 16 residues. Germline V gene data show CDR1 as LGHNA and CDR2 as YSLEER. The CDR3 region has the DNA TGCGCCAGCAGCGTCCAGGGGCCGGGTCCCGCTGAAAAACTGTTTTTT. This encodes CASSVQGPGPAEKLFF.

This clone showed up just once. The genes are TRBV9 and TRBJ2-2; no definite D call. Germline CDR1 is SGDLS and CDR2 is YYNGEE. V gave up 1 base and J gave up 1 base, with 5 bases separating them. This CDR3 region has 14 residues. CDR3: CASSVFGNTGELFF. The CDR3 DNA follows: TGTGCCAGCAGCGTATTCGGGAACACCGGGGAGCTGTTTTTT.

The gene calls are TRBV27 and TRBJ2-5, with 10 positions matching TRBD1. CDR3 length: 15 amino acids. The germline V gene encodes CDR1 MNHEY and CDR2 SMNVEV (reference sequence). With V trimmed by 5 bases and J by 5 bases, 8 bases remained unmatched. The CDR3 here is CASSPRDRGGETQYF. The CDR3 bases are TGTGCCAGCAGTCCCCGGGACAGGGGAGGGGAGACCCAGTACTTC.

The chain is built from TRBV28 and TRBJ1-6; D is undetermined. Trimming removed 5 bases from V and 6 bases from J, with 8 bases in between. The length of the CDR3 is 13 residues. CDR1 and CDR2 from the germline V gene are MDHEN and SYDVKM. This chain's CDR3 is CASSGGSNSPLHF. The CDR3 coding sequence is TGTGCCAGCAGTGGAGGGAGTAATTCACCCCTCCACTTT.

The V and J genes are TRBV6-1 and TRBJ1-2; D unclear. The CDR3 has 14 amino acids. Trimming took 5 bases from V and 3 from J, leaving 13 bases between them. The germline V gene has CDR1 MNHNS and CDR2 SASEGT. CDR3 DNA: TGTGCCAGCAGTTATATGCAGAGCTACTATGGCTACACCTTC. This encodes CASSYMQSYYGYTF.

The gene calls are TRBV7-8 and TRBJ2-7; D possibly corresponds to TRBD2 (6 bases). Trimming removed 1 base at V and 7 bases at J, with 11 bases between. Germline CDR1 reads SGHVS; CDR2 reads FQNEAQ. This CDR3 is built from 13 residues. The DNA for the CDR3 is TGTGCCAGCAGCTTAGGGGGTCGGGGGGAGCAGTACTTC. This gives the protein CASSLGGRGEQYF.

The chain combines TRBV5-5 with TRBJ1-4; D gene unclear. This CDR3 comprises 15 residues. The ends were cut back, 3 bases at V and 4 bases at J, with 13 bases in the middle. Germline lookup yields CDR1 SGHKS and CDR2 YYEKEE (reference sequence). The CDR3 here is CASSSGMQFNEKLFF. The CDR3 DNA follows: TGTGCCAGCAGCTCCGGGATGCAGTTTAATGAAAAACTGTTTTTT.